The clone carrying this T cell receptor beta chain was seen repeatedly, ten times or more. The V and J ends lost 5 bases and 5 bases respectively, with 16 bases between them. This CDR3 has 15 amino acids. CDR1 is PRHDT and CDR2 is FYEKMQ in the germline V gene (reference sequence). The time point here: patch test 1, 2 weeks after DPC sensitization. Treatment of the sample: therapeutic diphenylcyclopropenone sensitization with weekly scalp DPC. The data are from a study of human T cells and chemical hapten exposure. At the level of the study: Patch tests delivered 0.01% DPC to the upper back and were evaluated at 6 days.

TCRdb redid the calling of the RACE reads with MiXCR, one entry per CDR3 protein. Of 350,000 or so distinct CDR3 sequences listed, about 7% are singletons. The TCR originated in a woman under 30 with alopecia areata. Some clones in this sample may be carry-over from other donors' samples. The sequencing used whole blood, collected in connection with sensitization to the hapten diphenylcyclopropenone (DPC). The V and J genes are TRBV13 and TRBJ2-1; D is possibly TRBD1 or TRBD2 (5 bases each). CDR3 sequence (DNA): TGTGCCAGCAGCCATGGGGACCCCCTAAACAATGAGCAGTTCTTC. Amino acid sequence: CASSHGDPLNNEQFF.